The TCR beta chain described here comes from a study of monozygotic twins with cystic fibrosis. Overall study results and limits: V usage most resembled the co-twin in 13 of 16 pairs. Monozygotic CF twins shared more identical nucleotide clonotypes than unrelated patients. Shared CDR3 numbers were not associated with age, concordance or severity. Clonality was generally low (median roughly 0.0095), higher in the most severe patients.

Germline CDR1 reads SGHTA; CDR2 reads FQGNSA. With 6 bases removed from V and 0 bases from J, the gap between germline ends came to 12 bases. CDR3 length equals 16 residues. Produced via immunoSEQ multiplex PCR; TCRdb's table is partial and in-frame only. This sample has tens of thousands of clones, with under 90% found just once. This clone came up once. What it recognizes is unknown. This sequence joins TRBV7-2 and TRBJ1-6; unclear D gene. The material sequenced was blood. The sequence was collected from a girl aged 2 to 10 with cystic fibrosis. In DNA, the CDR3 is TGTGCCAGCAGGAACCGGGAGAACTCCTATAATTCACCCCTCCACTTT. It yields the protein CASRNRENSYNSPLHF. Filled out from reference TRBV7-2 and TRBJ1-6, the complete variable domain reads GAGVSQSPSNKVTEKGKDVELRCDPISGHTALYWYRQSLGQGLEFLIYFQGNSAPDKSGLPSDRFSAERTGGSVSTLTIQRTQQEDSAVYLCASRNRENSYNSPLHFGNGTRLTVT.